The rows below give T cell receptor beta chains drawn from one sample of a study of cytomegalovirus exposure and HLA in healthy donors. TCRdb's table, derived via immunoSEQ multiplex PCR, lists solely in-frame clones and lacks some. The sample shows 85,000 to 130,000 clones, around three quarters of them seen only once. Sequencing input: PBMCs. Receptors were obtained from a female donor in good health and CMV-seropositive. Both conserved end residues are part of each CDR3. A D gene is named only where the DNA matches it firmly. Clone size is not always given. Where it is, it says once, few, many or a class for expanded clones.

V: TRBV7-2
D: -
J: TRBJ2-3
size: -
CDR3: CASSLMGKTDTQYF
DNA: TGTGCCAGCAGCCTAATGGGCAAGACAGATACGCAGTATTTT

V: TRBV13
D: TRBD1
J: TRBJ2-2
size: -
CDR3: CASSQGQGAITGELFF
DNA: TGTGCCAGCAGCCAAGGACAGGGGGCTATCACCGGGGAGCTGTTTTTT

V: TRBV20-1
D: TRBD1
J: TRBJ1-1
size: -
CDR3: CSAGQGGEAFF
DNA: TGCAGTGCTGGACAGGGAGGGGAAGCTTTCTTT

V: TRBV5-5
D: TRBD1
J: TRBJ1-2
size: -
CDR3: CASSLDRVMRYTF
DNA: TGTGCCAGCAGCCTGGACAGGGTAATGCGCTACACCTTC

V: TRBV6-1
D: TRBD1
J: TRBJ1-2
size: few
CDR3: CASSSQGNYGYTF
DNA: TGTGCCAGCAGTTCACAGGGGAACTATGGCTACACCTTC

V: TRBV2
D: -
J: TRBJ1-1
size: -
CDR3: CASSEQGSYTEAFF
DNA: TGTGCCAGCAGTGAACAGGGCTCGTACACTGAAGCTTTCTTT

V: TRBV19
D: -
J: TRBJ1-1
size: -
CDR3: CAIKPTPGDSLMNTEAFF
DNA: TGTGCCATAAAACCTACCCCTGGGGACTCCCTCATGAACACTGAAGCTTTCTTT

V: TRBV5-1
D: -
J: TRBJ2-3
size: -
CDR3: CASSYQTRFTDTQYF
DNA: TGCGCCAGCAGCTACCAGACACGATTCACAGATACGCAGTATTTT

V: TRBV7-2
D: TRBD2
J: TRBJ2-5
size: -
CDR3: CASSLVAGGGQETQYF
DNA: TGTGCCAGCAGCTTAGTAGCGGGAGGGGGTCAAGAGACCCAGTACTTC

V: TRBV7-9
D: -
J: TRBJ1-5
size: -
CDR3: CASSSELGNQPQHF
DNA: TGTGCCAGCAGCTCCGAGTTGGGCAATCAGCCCCAGCATTTT

V: TRBV9
D: TRBD2
J: TRBJ2-2
size: -
CDR3: CASSDWTSGSGGELFF
DNA: TGTGCCAGCAGCGACTGGACTAGCGGGAGCGGCGGGGAGCTGTTTTTT

V: TRBV27
D: -
J: TRBJ1-1
size: -
CDR3: CASRLGGGTEAFF
DNA: TGTGCCAGCAGGTTAGGAGGCGGCACTGAAGCTTTCTTT

V: TRBV7-9
D: TRBD2
J: TRBJ2-3
size: -
CDR3: CASRETSGSSTDTQYF
DNA: TGTGCCAGCAGGGAAACTAGCGGGTCTAGCACAGATACGCAGTATTTT

V: TRBV6-5
D: -
J: TRBJ2-6
size: -
CDR3: CASSHRAGANVLTF
DNA: TGTGCCAGCAGCCACAGGGCTGGGGCCAACGTCCTGACTTTC

V: TRBV13
D: -
J: TRBJ2-1
size: -
CDR3: CASSLAFIEQFF
DNA: TGTGCCAGCAGCTTAGCCTTTATTGAGCAGTTCTTC

V: TRBV6-5
D: -
J: TRBJ2-7
size: -
CDR3: CASSRDFSSYEQYF
DNA: TGTGCCAGCAGCCGGGACTTTAGCTCCTACGAGCAGTACTTT

V: TRBV10-2
D: -
J: TRBJ2-7
size: few
CDR3: CASGRDRVRGSRREVSYEQYF
DNA: TGCGCCAGCGGCCGGGACAGGGTAAGAGGCAGCAGGCGGGAGGTCTCCTACGAGCAGTACTTC

V: TRBV27
D: -
J: TRBJ2-6
size: -
CDR3: CASRANSGANVLTF
DNA: TGTGCCAGCAGAGCCAACTCTGGGGCCAACGTCCTGACTTTC

V: TRBV4-1
D: -
J: TRBJ1-5
size: -
CDR3: CASSQVPGKSNQPQHF
DNA: TGCGCCAGCAGCCAAGTGCCGGGGAAGAGCAATCAGCCCCAGCATTTT

V: TRBV5-5
D: -
J: TRBJ2-1
size: few
CDR3: CASRGGAVDEQFF
DNA: TGTGCCAGCAGGGGGGGAGCGGTCGATGAGCAGTTCTTC

V: TRBV5-4
D: -
J: TRBJ1-2
size: -
CDR3: CASSGSRDIYGYTF
DNA: TGTGCCAGCAGCGGGTCCCGGGACATCTATGGCTACACCTTC

V: TRBV11-3
D: TRBD2
J: TRBJ2-5
size: -
CDR3: CASSRASGRPQETQYF
DNA: TGTGCCAGCAGCCGGGCTAGCGGGAGGCCCCAAGAGACCCAGTACTTC

V: TRBV29-1
D: TRBD1
J: TRBJ2-7
size: -
CDR3: CSVPDRGAQYF
DNA: TGCAGCGTCCCCGACAGGGGCGCGCAGTACTTC

V: TRBV28
D: TRBD1
J: TRBJ1-2
size: few
CDR3: CASSLDRLEGYTF
DNA: TGTGCCAGCAGTTTGGACAGGTTAGAGGGCTACACCTTC

V: TRBV2
D: TRBD2
J: TRBJ2-3
size: -
CDR3: CASSELLAGADTQYF
DNA: TGTGCCAGCAGTGAACTGCTAGCGGGGGCTGATACGCAGTATTTT

V: TRBV19
D: -
J: TRBJ2-5
size: once
CDR3: CASSIEGGGETQYF
DNA: TGTGCCAGTAGTATTGAAGGCGGAGGGGAGACCCAGTACTTC

V: TRBV27
D: -
J: TRBJ1-5
size: -
CDR3: CASSFGPQGSNQPQHF
DNA: TGTGCCAGCAGTTTCGGACCCCAGGGGTCCAATCAGCCCCAGCATTTT

V: TRBV6-6
D: TRBD1
J: TRBJ1-5
size: few
CDR3: CASSTGGQPQHF
DNA: TGTGCCAGCAGTACAGGGGGACAGCCCCAGCATTTT

V: TRBV5-4
D: -
J: TRBJ2-5
size: -
CDR3: CASSLAGSRQETQYF
DNA: TGTGCCAGCAGCTTGGCGGGGTCCAGGCAAGAGACCCAGTACTTC

V: TRBV9
D: -
J: TRBJ1-1
size: -
CDR3: CASSVAPGLGAEAFF
DNA: TGTGCCAGCAGCGTAGCCCCTGGACTGGGCGCTGAAGCTTTCTTT

V: TRBV9
D: TRBD1
J: TRBJ1-2
size: -
CDR3: CASSPHRGDRDPYGYTF
DNA: TGTGCCAGCAGCCCCCATAGGGGGGACAGGGATCCCTATGGCTACACCTTC

V: TRBV18
D: -
J: TRBJ2-1
size: -
CDR3: CASLGPTDYNEQFF
DNA: TGTGCCAGCCTGGGGCCGACAGACTACAATGAGCAGTTCTTC

V: TRBV7-8
D: -
J: TRBJ2-7
size: -
CDR3: CASSLGGTSYEQYF
DNA: TGTGCCAGCAGCTTAGGGGGCACCTCCTACGAGCAGTACTTC